A single T cell receptor (beta chain) is shown here with its context. Antigen unknown. The repertoire was sequenced with immunoSEQ multiplex PCR; TCRdb's copy has only in-frame clones and lacks some. This sample has approximately 300,000 clones, with around 85% found just once. The data were taken from a study of Ad26.COV2.S vaccination and SARS-CoV-2 variants. Overall study context: Once, or twice with 56 days between doses, Ad26.COV2.S was given intramuscularly. Study outcomes and limitations: Relative to placebo recipients, vaccine recipients exhibited elevated spike-specific TCR breadth. TCR breadth and depth estimates may have understated total T cell responses. Post-vaccination spike-specific CD8+ and CD4+ T cell responses reportedly had substantial breadth.

The treatment was: 19 received Ad26.COV2.S at low or high dose, single or two shots; about 5 received placebo; per-sample allocation not given. Day 63 after the first vaccine or placebo injection was the time point for sampling. There are 13 residues in the CDR3. The junction had 6 bases not matched to a gene; V was cut back by 4 bases and J by 6 bases. Germline V CDR1 and CDR2: MGHRA, YSYEKL. This specimen consisted of peripheral blood, obtained in a trial of Ad26.COV2.S vaccine versus placebo. The clonotype was recovered from a person between 18 and 60 years old who received the Ad26.COV2.S COVID-19 vaccine or a placebo. V gene TRBV4-1 combines with J gene TRBJ2-7, with 7 bases that match TRBD2. The CDR3 region is CASSRGEGSEQYF. CDR3 sequence (DNA): TGCGCCAGCAGCCGTGGGGAGGGGTCCGAGCAGTACTTC.